These 16 T cell receptor beta chains came from one sample sequenced in a study of glioma-infiltrating T cells. Using RNA template, CDR3s of TCR alpha and beta were amplified with iRepertoire arm-PCR. TCRdb processed the multiplex PCR reads anew with MiXCR; each CDR3 protein has one entry. The sample has more than 300,000 distinct CDR3 sequences, 41% seen once. Specimen: glioma tissue, nonneoplastic brain tissue, or PBMCs (not recorded which). These receptor sequences come from a human donor with low-grade glioma or glioblastoma, undergoing nonglioma brain surgery, or in good health (not recorded which).

This clonotype appeared a few times. The chain uses TRBV2 and TRBJ2-5, with D tentatively TRBD2 (5 bases). V lost 2 bases and J lost 4, with 14 bases in between. The CDR3 is 15 residues long. Per germline, CDR1 SNHLY and CDR2 FYNNEI. This CDR3 reads CASSEIVALAETQYF. The DNA of the CDR3 is TGTGCCAGCAGTGAAATTGTAGCGCTCGCAGAGACCCAGTACTTC.

In the case of this clonotype: The junction departs from germline at one end; a sequencing error may be responsible. The rearrangement links TRBV7-9 to TRBJ2-3; D not certain. The CDR3 runs 14 residues. The V gene's germline CDR1 is SEHNR and CDR2 FQNEAQ (reference sequence). CDR3 DNA: TGTGCCAGCAGCTTAGAAAAGGCTCGAGATATGCAGTATTTT. Encoded protein: CASSLEKARDMQYF.

This clonotype was observed many times. The V call is TRBV6-2 or TRBV6-3, the J call TRBJ2-5; D unclear. V was pared by 5 bases and J by 2 bases, with 12 bases between. Germline CDR1 reads MNHEY; CDR2 reads SVGEGT. The CDR3 is 14 residues long. DNA of the CDR3: TGTGCCAGCAGTAACGGACCGGCGCAAGAGACCCAGTACTTC. As protein: CASSNGPAQETQYF.

This clonotype has more than one count but fewer than ten. The chain joins TRBV12-3 or TRBV12-4 to TRBJ2-3, with a tentative D call TRBD2 (5 bases). Trimming pared 6 bases from V and 4 bases from J, leaving 11 bases between. CDR3 length: 13 residues. In DNA, the CDR3 is TGTGCCAGCAGCACTAGTTTAGCAGATACGCAGTATTTT. Protein product: CASSTSLADTQYF.

This clonotype has a handful of counts. This chain joins TRBV24-1 and TRBJ2-1, with 8 bases aligning to TRBD1. The CDR3 covers 16 residues. V lost 2 bases and J lost 5; bases outside the gene matches: 7. CDR1 is KGHDR and CDR2 is SFDVKD in the germline V gene. The chain's CDR3 is CATSDWKTGENNEQFF. In DNA, the CDR3 is TGTGCCACCAGTGATTGGAAGACAGGGGAGAACAATGAGCAGTTCTTC.

The chain couples TRBV6-1 to TRBJ2-1, with 13 bases aligning to TRBD2. This CDR3 comprises 16 residues. CDR1 MNHNS and CDR2 SASEGT come from the germline V gene. Trimming cost V 6 bases and J 8 bases; bases outside gene matches: 10. CDR3 region: CASRSAGLAGADEQFF. Here the CDR3 DNA reads TGTGCCAGCAGGTCGGCCGGACTAGCGGGAGCCGATGAGCAGTTCTTC.

This clonotype was seen once. The chain couples TRBV6-1 to TRBJ2-2; 7 bases map to TRBD1. The CDR3 totals 14 residues. After removal of 4 bases from V and 6 bases from J, the junction contained 5 bases not matched to a gene. Germline V gene lookup returns CDR1 MNHNS and CDR2 SASEGT. The CDR3 here is CASSGQGMAGELFF. DNA for the CDR3: TGTGCCAGCAGTGGACAGGGTATGGCCGGGGAGCTGTTTTTT.

This clonotype was picked up a small number of times. The chain links TRBV2 to TRBJ2-1; 9 positions agree with TRBD1. The CDR3 consists of 15 residues. The V gene end was trimmed by 6 bases and the J gene end by 4 bases; junction bases not matched to a gene: 7. In germline, CDR1 is SNHLY, CDR2 FYNNEI. The DNA for the CDR3 is TGTGCCAGCAGGAAGGGGACAGGGAGGTACAATGAGCAGTTCTTC. Amino acid sequence: CASRKGTGRYNEQFF. Complete variable domain (other parts from reference TRBV2 and TRBJ2-1): EPEVTQTPSHQVTQMGQEVILRCVPISNHLYFYWYRQILGQKVEFLVSFYNNEISEKSEIFDDQFSVERPDGSNFTLKIRSTKLEDSAMYFCASRKGTGRYNEQFFGPGTRLTVL.

This clonotype has just a few counts. This chain uses TRBV7-9 with TRBJ1-4, with 9 bases aligning to TRBD1. With V trimmed by 0 bases and J by 4 bases, 6 bases remained unmatched. Germline lookup yields CDR1 SEHNR and CDR2 FQNEAQ (reference sequence). The CDR3 has 17 residues. In nucleotides, the CDR3 is TGTGCCAGCAGCTTAGCGCGAGGACAGGGGATTAATGAAAAACTGTTTTTT. Protein sequence: CASSLARGQGINEKLFF.

Concerning this clonotype itself: An end of the junction differs from the germline gene, which may be a read error. CDR3 loop: CATQRTGGLESQYF. The CDR3, as DNA: TGTGCCACCCAGAGGACAGGGGGCTTGGAGAGCCAGTACTTC. This chain joins TRBV24-1 and TRBJ2-5; 11 bases agree with TRBD1. Germline CDR1 reads KGHDR; CDR2 reads SFDVKD. The CDR3 is made up of 14 amino acids.

The V gene is TRBV29-1, the J gene TRBJ2-7, with 7 positions matching TRBD1. V was clipped by 7 bases and J by 3 bases; unmatched bases: 9. The CDR3 is 13 amino acids. Germline assignment: CDR1 SQVTM and CDR2 ANQGSEA. CDR3 sequence (DNA): TGCAGCGCTTGCTCCGGGACAGACTACGAGCAGTACTTC. Protein sequence: CSACSGTDYEQYF.

V gene TRBV20-1 combines with J gene TRBJ2-3, with 7 bases matching TRBD2. CDR3 length: 14 amino acids. V lost 3 bases to trimming and J lost 2 bases; unmatched junction nucleotides: 5. Per germline, CDR1 DFQATT and CDR2 SNEGSKA (reference sequence). The CDR3 DNA reads as TGCAGTGCTAGCCTACTAGCGATCACAGATACGCAGTATTTT. This encodes CSASLLAITDTQYF.

This sequence joins TRBV7-8 and TRBJ2-4, with a weak D call TRBD2 (6 bases). There are 13 residues in the CDR3. Germline assignment: CDR1 SGHVS and CDR2 FQNEAQ. Between the trimmed V and J ends, which lost 3 bases and 5 bases, there was a span of 8 bases. CDR3 sequence (DNA): TGTGCCAGCAGCTTCGGCGGGGAAAACATTCAGTACTTC. Its protein is CASSFGGENIQYF.

With respect to this clonotype: One end of the junction fails to match germline, which may point to a read error. This rearrangement joins TRBV9 to TRBJ1-2; the D gene is possibly TRBD1 (6 bases). CDR3 length equals 13 residues. CDR1 and CDR2 from the germline V gene are SGDLS and YYNGEE. The CDR3 nucleotides are TGTGCCAGCAGCGGGGATCCAATGGGGGGCGGACTCTTC. As protein: CASSGDPMGGGLF.

This clonotype was seen at least ten times. This rearrangement joins TRBV7-9 to TRBJ1-3; D is undetermined. V shed 0 bases and J shed 2 bases, with 14 bases lying between them. The germline V gene encodes CDR1 SEHNR and CDR2 FQNEAQ (reference sequence). This CDR3 has 17 residues. The CDR3 here is CASSLAHFRPAGNTIYF. DNA of the CDR3: TGTGCCAGCAGCTTAGCGCATTTCCGACCCGCTGGAAACACCATATATTTT.

The gene calls are TRBV7-3 and TRBJ2-1, with 9 positions matching TRBD2. The CDR3 consists of 16 residues. The J segment lost 3 bases and the V segment lost 0 bases, leaving 3 bases of the junction unmatched. Per germline, CDR1 SGHTA and CDR2 FQGTGA. This CDR3 is CASSLTAGGYYNEQFF. The CDR3 nucleotides read TGTGCCAGCAGCTTAACGGCGGGAGGGTACTACAATGAGCAGTTCTTC.